Listed below are T cell receptor beta chains from one sample, sequenced in a study of blood T cell repertoires in COVID-19. The method was immunoSEQ multiplex PCR; TCRdb's version includes in-frame clones alone and lacks a portion of them. The data show 200,000 to 250,000 clones, with about 83% seen just once and 5.5% held by the top ten. The source material was peripheral blood. The receptors here all came from a human donor in a cohort sampled during active COVID-19. CDR3s include the opening cysteine and the closing phenylalanine or tryptophan. Fields, in order: clone size, V gene, D gene, J gene, CDR3 DNA, CDR3 protein. The D gene is left open where the match is weak. Clone size appears in some rows only: once, few, many, or a class for an expanded clone.

NA	TRBV6-2/TRBV6-3	TRBD2	TRBJ2-3	TGTGCCAGCAGTCGGGGGGGGCCTGGAGATACGCAGTATTTT	CASSRGGPGDTQYF
once	TRBV27	TRBD2	TRBJ2-3	TGTGCCAGCCGACTAGCGGGAGGGCCGGATACGCAGTATTTT	CASRLAGGPDTQYF
NA	TRBV5-6	TRBD1	TRBJ1-1	TGTGCCAGCAGCTTGGTCAGGGGGCCCCTCACGGGCTTCTTT	CASSLVRGPLTGFF
NA	TRBV18	TRBD1	TRBJ1-2	TGTGCCAGCTCACCACCGACACAGGGGCTCGGCTACACCTTC	CASSPPTQGLGYTF
NA	TRBV7-6	NA	TRBJ2-7	TGTGCCAGCAGCCCCTCGTCTAGCAACTCCTACGAGCAGTACTTC	CASSPSSSNSYEQYF
NA	TRBV29-1	TRBD1	TRBJ1-2	TGCAGCGTGGATACGGGACAGGGGGCAGATGGCTACACCTTC	CSVDTGQGADGYTF
NA	TRBV2	TRBD1	TRBJ1-5	TGTGCCAGCAGTCCTCAGGGGGCCCATCAGCCCCAGCATTTT	CASSPQGAHQPQHF
NA	TRBV14	TRBD2	TRBJ2-5	TGTGCCAGCAGCTTACGTGCGGGGGTGGAGACCCAGTACTTC	CASSLRAGVETQYF
NA	TRBV3-1/TRBV3-2	TRBD2	TRBJ2-7	TGTGCCAGCAGCCAAGGTCAGCGGGAGTACTACGAGCAGTACTTC	CASSQGQREYYEQYF
once	TRBV7-6	TRBD1	TRBJ2-7	TGTGCCAGCAGCCAGGGACAGGGGACCTACGAGCAGTACTTC	CASSQGQGTYEQYF
NA	TRBV3-1/TRBV3-2	NA	TRBJ2-1	TGTGCCAGCAGCTCGGGCGTAGGGGGGGCTGAGCAGTTCTTC	CASSSGVGGAEQFF
NA	TRBV9	NA	TRBJ2-5	TGTGCCAGCAGCATCTCAGGGACCCAGTACTTC	CASSISGTQYF
NA	TRBV9	NA	TRBJ1-1	TGTGCCAGCAGTAGACTCGGGGAGGGCGATGTTAACACTGAAGCTTTCTTT	CASSRLGEGDVNTEAFF
NA	TRBV28	TRBD1	TRBJ1-1	TGTGCCAGCAACCTAGTAGACAGGGGGAACACTGAAGCTTTCTTT	CASNLVDRGNTEAFF
NA	TRBV5-1	NA	TRBJ2-7	TGCGCCAGCAGCTTGGGGTACACCCTTCACGAGCAGTACTTC	CASSLGYTLHEQYF
NA	TRBV25-1	TRBD2	TRBJ2-7	TGTGCCAGCAGTCCAAGCGGGGCCCTCTACGAGCAGTACTTC	CASSPSGALYEQYF
NA	TRBV2	NA	TRBJ1-5	TGTGCCAGCAGTGAAGGGAGTTATAGCAATCAGCCCCAGCATTTT	CASSEGSYSNQPQHF
NA	TRBV12-1	NA	TRBJ2-7	TGTGCCAGCAGCTTTACAGGGACAGGGGAAACGGCGGGATTTTACGAGCAGTACTTC	CASSFTGTGETAGFYEQYF
NA	TRBV11-2	NA	TRBJ2-2	TGTGCCAGCAGCTCCCCGCGGAGGGGCACCGGGGAGCTGTTTTTT	CASSSPRRGTGELFF
NA	TRBV2	TRBD1	TRBJ1-4	TGTGCCAGCACCCAGGACAGGGGTGGTGAAAAACTGTTTTTT	CASTQDRGGEKLFF
NA	TRBV27	TRBD1	TRBJ2-1	TGTGCCAGCAGTAAAATGACAGGGACGAATGAGCAGTTCTTC	CASSKMTGTNEQFF
few	TRBV5-6	TRBD2	TRBJ2-6	TGTGCCAGCAGCTTGGCGGGGACGGGAGGAGACGTCCTGACTTTC	CASSLAGTGGDVLTF
NA	TRBV27	TRBD1	TRBJ2-7	TGTGCCAGCAGTTTACTTGTGCGGGTGACAGGGCGAAACGAGCAGTACTTC	CASSLLVRVTGRNEQYF
NA	TRBV7-2	TRBD2	TRBJ2-1	TGTGCCAGCAGCTGGAGACTAGCGGGAGGGGCGGCCGTTGAGCAGTTCTTC	CASSWRLAGGAAVEQFF
NA	TRBV5-8	NA	TRBJ2-2	TGTGCCAGCAGTCTACAGCCAAACACCGGGGAGCTGTTTTTT	CASSLQPNTGELFF
NA	TRBV5-1	TRBD2	TRBJ2-5	TGCGCCAGCAGCTTGGGCCTAGCGGGGGCCGGACGGAAGGAGACCCAGTACTTC	CASSLGLAGAGRKETQYF
NA	TRBV20-1	TRBD2	TRBJ2-3	TGCAGTGCTAGTGAGCGGGGGGGCACAGATACGCAGTATTTT	CSASERGGTDTQYF
NA	TRBV2	NA	TRBJ1-5	TGTGCCAGCAGTGAAGGGAGGGGTCCTCAGCATTTT	CASSEGRGPQHF
NA	TRBV5-1	TRBD2	TRBJ2-7	TGCGCCAGCAGCTTGGAGGGTAGCGGGTTCCGCTACGAGCAGTACTTC	CASSLEGSGFRYEQYF
once	TRBV7-9	TRBD1	TRBJ1-2	TGTGCCAGCAGCTTAGGGAACAGGGGCCCTAGGTATGGCTACACCTTC	CASSLGNRGPRYGYTF
NA	TRBV5-1	TRBD2	TRBJ2-3	TGCGCCAGCAGCTTGGCCGTTGCGGGAGCGAACACAGATACGCAGTATTTT	CASSLAVAGANTDTQYF
NA	TRBV10-3	TRBD2	TRBJ2-3	TGTGCCATCCGGGGGACTAGCGGGAGTCTGGGGGCAGATACGCAGTATTTT	CAIRGTSGSLGADTQYF
NA	TRBV4-1	TRBD1	TRBJ2-6	TGCGCCAGCAGCCTAGGGACAGTGAGCTCTGGGGCCAACGTCCTGACTTTC	CASSLGTVSSGANVLTF
NA	TRBV19	NA	TRBJ2-2	TGTGCCAGTAGTCCTCGACAGCACACCGGGGAGCTGTTTTTT	CASSPRQHTGELFF
NA	TRBV6-5	NA	TRBJ1-5	TGTGCCAGCAGCGCCAGGGGCAATCAGCCCCAGCATTTT	CASSARGNQPQHF
NA	TRBV5-1	NA	TRBJ1-4	TGCGCCAGCAGCTTGGGTATCCGGGATCGGTATGAAAAACTGTTTTTT	CASSLGIRDRYEKLFF
NA	TRBV6-5	NA	TRBJ2-2	TGTGCCAGCAGCGGGGGACTCCGGGAGCTGTTTTTT	CASSGGLRELFF
NA	TRBV19	TRBD1	TRBJ2-6	TGTGCCAGTAGCTTCATACTTGACAGGGGCTGGTACTCTGGGGCCAACGTCCTGACTTTC	CASSFILDRGWYSGANVLTF
once	TRBV2	TRBD1	TRBJ1-4	TGTGCCAGCAGTCGGATAGGGGGCCCTAATGAAAAACTGTTTTTT	CASSRIGGPNEKLFF